This T cell receptor (beta chain) emerged from a study of cytomegalovirus exposure and HLA in healthy donors. This CDR3 has 13 residues. Germline CDR1 and CDR2: MNHEY and SVGAGI. Trimming cost V 6 bases and J 4 bases, with 13 bases left between them. Data came from immunoSEQ multiplex PCR; TCRdb stores just in-frame clones and leaves some out. The sample lists around 150,000 clones, approximately 86% seen once, with around 2.5% in the top ten. Source material: PBMCs. This sequence originates from a man between 25 and 39 years old in good health and CMV-seropositive. The J gene is TRBJ2-7, the V gene TRBV6-5; a possible D gene is TRBD2 (5 bases). The CDR3 DNA reads as TGTGCCAGCAGACACCGCGGGTCATACGAGCAGTACTTC. This gives the protein CASRHRGSYEQYF.